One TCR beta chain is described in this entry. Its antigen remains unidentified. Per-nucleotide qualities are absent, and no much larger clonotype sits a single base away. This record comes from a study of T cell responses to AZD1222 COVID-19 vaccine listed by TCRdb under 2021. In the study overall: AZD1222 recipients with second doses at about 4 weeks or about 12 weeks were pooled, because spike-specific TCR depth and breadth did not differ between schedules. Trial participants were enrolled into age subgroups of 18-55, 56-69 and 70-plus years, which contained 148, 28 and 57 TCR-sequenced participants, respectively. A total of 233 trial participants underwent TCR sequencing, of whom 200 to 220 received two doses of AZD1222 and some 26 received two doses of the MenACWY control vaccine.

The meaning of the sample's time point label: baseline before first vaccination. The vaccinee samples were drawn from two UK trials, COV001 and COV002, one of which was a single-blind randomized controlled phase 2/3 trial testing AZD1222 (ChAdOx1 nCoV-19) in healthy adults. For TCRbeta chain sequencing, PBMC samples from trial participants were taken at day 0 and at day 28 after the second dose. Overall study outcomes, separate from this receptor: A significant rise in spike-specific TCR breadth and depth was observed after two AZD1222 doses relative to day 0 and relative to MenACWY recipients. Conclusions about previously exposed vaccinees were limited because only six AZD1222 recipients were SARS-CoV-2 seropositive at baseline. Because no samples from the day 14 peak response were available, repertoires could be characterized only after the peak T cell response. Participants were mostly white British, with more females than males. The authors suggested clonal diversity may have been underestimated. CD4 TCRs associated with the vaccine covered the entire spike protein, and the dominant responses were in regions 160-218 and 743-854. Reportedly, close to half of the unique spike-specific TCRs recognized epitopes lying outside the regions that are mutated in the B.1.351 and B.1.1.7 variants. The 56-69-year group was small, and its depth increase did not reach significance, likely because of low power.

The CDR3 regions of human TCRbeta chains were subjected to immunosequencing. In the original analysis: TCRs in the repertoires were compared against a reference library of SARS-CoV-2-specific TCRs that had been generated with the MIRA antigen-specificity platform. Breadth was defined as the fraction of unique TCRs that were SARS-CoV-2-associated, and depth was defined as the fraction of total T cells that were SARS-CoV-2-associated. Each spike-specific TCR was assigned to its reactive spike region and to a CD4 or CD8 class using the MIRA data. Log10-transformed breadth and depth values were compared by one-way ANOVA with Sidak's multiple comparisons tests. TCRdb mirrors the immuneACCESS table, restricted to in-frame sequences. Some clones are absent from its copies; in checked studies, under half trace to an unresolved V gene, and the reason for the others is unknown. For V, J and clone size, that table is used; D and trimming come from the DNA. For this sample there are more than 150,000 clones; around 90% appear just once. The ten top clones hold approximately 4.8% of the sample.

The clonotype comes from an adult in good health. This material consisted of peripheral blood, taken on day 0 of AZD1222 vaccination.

This receptor carries the CDR3 CASSLRGNEKLFF. The DNA is as follows: TGTGCCAGCAGTTTACGAGGAAATGAAAAACTGTTTTTT. The V gene is TRBV27 and the J gene is TRBJ1-4; the D gene cannot be resolved reliably. According to the germline V gene (reference sequence), CDR1 reads MNHEY and CDR2 reads SMNVEV. Its CDR3 holds 13 amino acids, cysteine through phenylalanine. Only CDR3 DNA remains: 39 bases, in frame from the first base. V gives up 2 bases and J gives up 5 bases, and the segment between their germline ends measures 6 bases. Supplemented by the reference TRBV27 and TRBJ1-4 proteins around the CDR3, the complete variable domain is EAQVTQNPRYLITVTGKKLTVTCSQNMNHEYMSWYRQDPGLGLRQIYYSMNVEVTDKGDVPEGYKVSRKEKRNFPLILESPSPNQTSLYFCASSLRGNEKLFFGSGTQLSVL.